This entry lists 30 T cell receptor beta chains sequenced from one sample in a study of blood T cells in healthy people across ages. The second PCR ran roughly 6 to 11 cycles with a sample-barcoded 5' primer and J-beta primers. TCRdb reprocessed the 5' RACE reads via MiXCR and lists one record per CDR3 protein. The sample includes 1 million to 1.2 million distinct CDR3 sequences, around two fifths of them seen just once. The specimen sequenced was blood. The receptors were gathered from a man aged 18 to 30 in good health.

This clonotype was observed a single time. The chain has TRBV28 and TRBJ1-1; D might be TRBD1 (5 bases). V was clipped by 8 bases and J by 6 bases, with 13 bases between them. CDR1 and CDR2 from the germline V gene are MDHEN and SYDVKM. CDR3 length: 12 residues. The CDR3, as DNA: TGTGCCAGCCGGGACCCTAACTCTGAAGCTTTCTTT. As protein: CASRDPNSEAFF.

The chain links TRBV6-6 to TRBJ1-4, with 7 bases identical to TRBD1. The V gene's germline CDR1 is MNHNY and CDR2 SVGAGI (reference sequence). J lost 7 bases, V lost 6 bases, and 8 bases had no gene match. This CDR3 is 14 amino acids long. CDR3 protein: CASRPRQGSEKLFF. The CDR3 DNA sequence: TGTGCCAGCAGACCCCGACAGGGAAGTGAAAAACTGTTTTTT.

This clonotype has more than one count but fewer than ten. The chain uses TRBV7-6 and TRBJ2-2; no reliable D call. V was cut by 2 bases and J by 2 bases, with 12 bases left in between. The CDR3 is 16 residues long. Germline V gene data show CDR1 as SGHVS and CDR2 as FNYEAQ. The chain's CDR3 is CASSLIRSGNTGELFF. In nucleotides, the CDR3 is TGTGCCAGCAGCTTAATAAGGTCGGGCAACACCGGGGAGCTGTTTTTT.

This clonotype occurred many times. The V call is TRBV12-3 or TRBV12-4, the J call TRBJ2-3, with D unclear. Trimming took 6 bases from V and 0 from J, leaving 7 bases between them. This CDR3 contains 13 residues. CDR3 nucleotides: TGTGCCAGCAGAGGCGACAGCACAGATACGCAGTATTTT. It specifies CASRGDSTDTQYF.

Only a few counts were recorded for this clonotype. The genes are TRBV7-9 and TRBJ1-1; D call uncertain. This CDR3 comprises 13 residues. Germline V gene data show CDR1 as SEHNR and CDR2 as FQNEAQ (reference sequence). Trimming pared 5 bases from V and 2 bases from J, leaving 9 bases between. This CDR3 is CASSITANTEAFF. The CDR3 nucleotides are TGTGCCAGCAGCATCACAGCTAACACTGAAGCTTTCTTT.

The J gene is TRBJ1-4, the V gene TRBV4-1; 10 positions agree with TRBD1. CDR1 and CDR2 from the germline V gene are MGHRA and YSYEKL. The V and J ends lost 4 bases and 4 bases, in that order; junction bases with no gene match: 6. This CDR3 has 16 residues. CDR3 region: CASSLTGGAYNEKLFF. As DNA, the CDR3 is TGCGCCAGCAGCCTGACAGGGGGCGCATATAATGAAAAACTGTTTTTT.

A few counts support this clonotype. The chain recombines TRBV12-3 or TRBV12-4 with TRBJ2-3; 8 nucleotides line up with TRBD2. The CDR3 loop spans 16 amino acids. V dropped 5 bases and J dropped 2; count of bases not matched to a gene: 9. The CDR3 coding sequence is TGTGCCAGCAGTCGTGTCGGACTAGCCATCACAGATACGCAGTATTTT. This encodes CASSRVGLAITDTQYF.

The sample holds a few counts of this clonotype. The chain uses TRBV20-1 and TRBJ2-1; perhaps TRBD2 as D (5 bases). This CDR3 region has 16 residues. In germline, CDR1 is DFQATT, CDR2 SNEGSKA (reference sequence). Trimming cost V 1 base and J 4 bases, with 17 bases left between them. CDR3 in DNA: TGCAGTGCTAGAGGGCAAGGGAGAGGAGGATACAATGAGCAGTTCTTC. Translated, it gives CSARGQGRGGYNEQFF.

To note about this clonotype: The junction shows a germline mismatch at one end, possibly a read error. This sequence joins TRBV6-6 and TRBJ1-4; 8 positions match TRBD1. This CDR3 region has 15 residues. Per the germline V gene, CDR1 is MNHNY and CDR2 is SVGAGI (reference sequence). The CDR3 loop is CASSHTGTGSEKLFF. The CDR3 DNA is TGCGCCAGCAGCCATACCGGGACAGGAAGTGAAAAACTGTTTTTT.

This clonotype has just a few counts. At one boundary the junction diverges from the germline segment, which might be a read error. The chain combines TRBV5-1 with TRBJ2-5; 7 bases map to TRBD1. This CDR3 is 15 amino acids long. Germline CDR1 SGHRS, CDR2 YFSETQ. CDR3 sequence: CAGSLRTGQQETQYF. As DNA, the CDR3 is TGCGCCGGCAGCTTAAGGACAGGACAACAAGAGACCCAGTACTTC.

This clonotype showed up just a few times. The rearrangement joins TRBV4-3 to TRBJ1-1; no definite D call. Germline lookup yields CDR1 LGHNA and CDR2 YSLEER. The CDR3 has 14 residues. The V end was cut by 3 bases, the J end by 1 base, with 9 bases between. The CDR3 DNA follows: TGCGCCAGCAGCCATAGGGCCTCGAACACTGAAGCTTTCTTT. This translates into CASSHRASNTEAFF.

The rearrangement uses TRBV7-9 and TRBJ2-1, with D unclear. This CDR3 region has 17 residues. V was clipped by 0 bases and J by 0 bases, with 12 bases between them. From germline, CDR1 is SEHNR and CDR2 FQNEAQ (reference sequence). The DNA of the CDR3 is TGTGCCAGCAGCTTAGCCCGCTTGCTGAGCTCCTACAATGAGCAGTTCTTC. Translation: CASSLARLLSSYNEQFF.

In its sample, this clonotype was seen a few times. Here the CDR3 DNA reads TGTGCCAGCAGCCCGATACGGCTAGCGGGGGGTAGAGATACGCAGTATTTT. Translated: CASSPIRLAGGRDTQYF. The chain recombines TRBV7-9 with TRBJ2-3; 11 bases fit TRBD2. Germline V gives CDR1 SEHNR, CDR2 FQNEAQ (reference sequence). Trimming at V came to 5 bases and at J to 5 bases, leaving 12 bases not matched to a gene. The CDR3 extends over 17 amino acids.

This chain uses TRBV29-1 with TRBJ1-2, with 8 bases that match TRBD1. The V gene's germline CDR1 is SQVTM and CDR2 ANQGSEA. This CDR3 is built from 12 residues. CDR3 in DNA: TGCACCTCACTAGAGACAGGGGATGGCTACACCTTC. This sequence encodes CTSLETGDGYTF.

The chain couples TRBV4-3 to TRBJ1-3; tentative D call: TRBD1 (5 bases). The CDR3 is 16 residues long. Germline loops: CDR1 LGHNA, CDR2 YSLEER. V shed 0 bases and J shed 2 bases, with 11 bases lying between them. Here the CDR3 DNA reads TGCGCCAGCAGCCAAGATGGGGCCCCCGCTGGAAACACCATATATTTT. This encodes CASSQDGAPAGNTIYF.

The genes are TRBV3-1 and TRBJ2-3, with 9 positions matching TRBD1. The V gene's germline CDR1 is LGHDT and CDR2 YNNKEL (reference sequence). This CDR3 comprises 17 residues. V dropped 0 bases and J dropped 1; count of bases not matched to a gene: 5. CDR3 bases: TGTGCCAGCAGCCAAGATACGAGGACAGGGGGCACAGATACGCAGTATTTT. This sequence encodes CASSQDTRTGGTDTQYF.

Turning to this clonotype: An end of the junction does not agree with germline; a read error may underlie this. The CDR3 loop reads CASSLRVGGTEVFF. The DNA for the CDR3 is TGTGCCAGCAGCCTCAGGGTTGGGGGGACTGAAGTTTTCTTT. The chain is built from TRBV7-2 and TRBJ1-1; tentative D call: TRBD1 (5 bases). CDR1 is SGHTA and CDR2 is FQGNSA in the germline V gene. There are 14 residues in the CDR3.

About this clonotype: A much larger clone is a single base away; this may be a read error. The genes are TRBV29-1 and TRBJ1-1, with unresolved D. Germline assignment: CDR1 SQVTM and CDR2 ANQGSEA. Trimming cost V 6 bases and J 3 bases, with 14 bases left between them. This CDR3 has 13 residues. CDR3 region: CSVSTGMDTEAFF. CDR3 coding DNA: TGCAGCGTCTCTACGGGAATGGACACTGAAGCTTTCTTT. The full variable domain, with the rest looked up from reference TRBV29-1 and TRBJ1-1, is SAVISQKPSRDICQRGTSLTIQCQVDSQVTMMFWYRQQPGQSLTLIATANQGSEATYESGFVIDKFPISRPNLTFSTLTVSNMSPEDSSIYLCSVSTGMDTEAFFGQGTRLTVV.

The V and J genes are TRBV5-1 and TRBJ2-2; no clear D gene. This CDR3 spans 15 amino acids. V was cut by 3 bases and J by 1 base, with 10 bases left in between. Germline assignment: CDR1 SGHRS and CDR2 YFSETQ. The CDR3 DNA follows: TGCGCCAGCAGCTCGGATGACTGGAACACCGGGGAGCTGTTTTTT. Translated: CASSSDDWNTGELFF.

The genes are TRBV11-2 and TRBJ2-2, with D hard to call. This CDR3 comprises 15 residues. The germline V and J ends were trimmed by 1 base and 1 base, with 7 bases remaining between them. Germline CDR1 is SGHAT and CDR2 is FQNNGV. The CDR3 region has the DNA TGTGCCAGCAGCTTAGTGTCACGGAACACCGGGGAGCTGTTTTTT. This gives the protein CASSLVSRNTGELFF.

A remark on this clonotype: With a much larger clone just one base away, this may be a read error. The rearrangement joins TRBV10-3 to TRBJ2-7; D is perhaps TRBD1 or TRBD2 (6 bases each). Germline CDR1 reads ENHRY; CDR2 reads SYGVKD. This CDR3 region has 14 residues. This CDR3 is CAIGDGGGSYEQYF. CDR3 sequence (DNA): TGTGCCATCGGTGATGGAGGGGGCTCCTACGAGCAGTACTTC.

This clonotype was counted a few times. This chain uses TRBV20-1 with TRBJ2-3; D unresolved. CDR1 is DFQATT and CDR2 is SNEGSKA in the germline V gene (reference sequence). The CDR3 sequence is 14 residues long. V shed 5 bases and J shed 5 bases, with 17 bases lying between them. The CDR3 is CSAPAFSNLDTQYF. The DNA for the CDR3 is TGCAGTGCTCCGGCCTTCTCTAATTTAGATACGCAGTATTTT.

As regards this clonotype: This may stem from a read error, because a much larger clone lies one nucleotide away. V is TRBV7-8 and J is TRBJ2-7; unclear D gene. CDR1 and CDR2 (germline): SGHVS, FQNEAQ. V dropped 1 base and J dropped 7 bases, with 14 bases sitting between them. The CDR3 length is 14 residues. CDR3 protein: CASSLGPLVNEQYF. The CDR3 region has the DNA TGTGCCAGCAGCTTAGGCCCCCTAGTGAATGAGCAGTACTTC. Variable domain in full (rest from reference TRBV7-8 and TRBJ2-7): GAGVSQSPRYKVAKRGQDVALRCDPISGHVSLFWYQQALGQGPEFLTYFQNEAQLDKSGLPSDRFFAERPEGSVSTLKIQRTQQEDSAVYLCASSLGPLVNEQYFGPGTRLTVT.

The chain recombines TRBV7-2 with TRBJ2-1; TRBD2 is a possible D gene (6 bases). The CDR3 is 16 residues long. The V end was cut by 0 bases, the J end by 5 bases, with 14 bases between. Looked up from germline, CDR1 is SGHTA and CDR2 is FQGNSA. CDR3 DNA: TGTGCCAGCAGCTTAGCCGGGCGAGGACTAAACAATGAGCAGTTCTTC. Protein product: CASSLAGRGLNNEQFF. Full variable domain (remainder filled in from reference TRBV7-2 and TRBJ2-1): GAGVSQSPSNKVTEKGKDVELRCDPISGHTALYWYRQSLGQGLEFLIYFQGNSAPDKSGLPSDRFSAERTGGSVSTLTIQRTQQEDSAVYLCASSLAGRGLNNEQFFGPGTRLTVL.

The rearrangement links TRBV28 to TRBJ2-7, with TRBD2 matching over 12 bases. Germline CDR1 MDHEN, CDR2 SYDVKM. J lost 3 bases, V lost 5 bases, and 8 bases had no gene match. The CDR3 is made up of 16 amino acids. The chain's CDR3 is CASSRPTSGSFYEQYF. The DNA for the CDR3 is TGTGCCAGCAGTCGCCCGACTAGCGGGAGTTTCTACGAGCAGTACTTC. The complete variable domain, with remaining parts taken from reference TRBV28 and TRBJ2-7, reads DVKVTQSSRYLVKRTGEKVFLECVQDMDHENMFWYRQDPGLGLRLIYFSYDVKMKEKGDIPEGYSVSREKKERFSLILESASTNQTSMYLCASSRPTSGSFYEQYFGPGTRLTVT.

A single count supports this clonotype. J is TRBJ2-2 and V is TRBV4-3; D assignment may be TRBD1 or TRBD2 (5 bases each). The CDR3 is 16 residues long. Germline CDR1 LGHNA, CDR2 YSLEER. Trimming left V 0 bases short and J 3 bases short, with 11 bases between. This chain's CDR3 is CASSQDRGRYTGELFF. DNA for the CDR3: TGCGCCAGCAGCCAAGATCGGGGCAGGTACACCGGGGAGCTGTTTTTT.

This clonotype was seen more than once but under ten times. In DNA, the CDR3 is TGTGCCAGCAGTTTCGGGGGAGCTCAGCCCCAGCATTTT. Translating it yields CASSFGGAQPQHF. This rearrangement joins TRBV27 to TRBJ1-5; maybe TRBD1 (5 bases). The germline V gene has CDR1 MNHEY and CDR2 SMNVEV (reference sequence). V gave up 3 bases and J gave up 6 bases, with 9 bases separating them. This CDR3 is built from 13 residues.

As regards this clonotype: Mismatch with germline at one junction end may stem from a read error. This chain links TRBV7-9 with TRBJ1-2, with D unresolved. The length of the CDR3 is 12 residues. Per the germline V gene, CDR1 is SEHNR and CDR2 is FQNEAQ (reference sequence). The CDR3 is CACSSQNYGYTF. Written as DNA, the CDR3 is TGTGCCTGCAGCTCGCAGAACTATGGCTACACCTTC.

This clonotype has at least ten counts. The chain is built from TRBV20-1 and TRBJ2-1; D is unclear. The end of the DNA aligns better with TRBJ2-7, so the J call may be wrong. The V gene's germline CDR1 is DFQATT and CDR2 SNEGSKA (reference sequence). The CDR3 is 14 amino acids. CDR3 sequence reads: CSARGHSSYNEQYF. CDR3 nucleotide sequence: TGCAGTGCTAGAGGGCACAGCTCCTACAATGAGCAGTACTTC.

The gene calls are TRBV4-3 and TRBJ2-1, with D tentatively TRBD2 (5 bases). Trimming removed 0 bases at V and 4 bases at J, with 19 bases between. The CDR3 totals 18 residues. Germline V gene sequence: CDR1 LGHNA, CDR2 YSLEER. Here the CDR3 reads CASSQDGGPRTWYNEQFF. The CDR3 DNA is TGCGCCAGCAGCCAAGATGGCGGGCCACGAACCTGGTACAATGAGCAGTTCTTC.